The 3 T cell receptor beta chains listed next were all sequenced from one sample in a study of T-cell memory formation after mild COVID-19. TCRdb called the 5' RACE reads again in MiXCR, with one record for every CDR3 protein. The sample lists more than 200,000 distinct CDR3 sequences; roughly 15% were seen once. Source material: PBMCs or a T cell subset sorted from them (not recorded which). These receptors came from a man between 18 and 29 years old who had mild COVID-19 (a few samples of this study predate the infection). Cell type and time point are not known.

The rearrangement joins TRBV28 to TRBJ1-2, with TRBD1 matching 12 bases. The CDR3 is made up of 16 amino acids. The V and J ends lost 5 bases and 3 bases, in that order; junction bases with no gene match: 7. CDR1 and CDR2 (germline): MDHEN, SYDVKM. CDR3 in amino acids: CASSGRDRGHHYGYTF. In DNA, the CDR3 is TGTGCCAGCAGTGGCCGGGACAGGGGGCATCACTATGGCTACACCTTC.

The V call is TRBV9, the J call TRBJ2-3; D is unresolved. This CDR3 contains 15 residues. Germline values: CDR1 SGDLS, CDR2 YYNGEE. V lost 1 base, J lost 1 base, and 10 bases lay in between. CDR3 amino acids: CASSVQRWGTDTQYF. The CDR3 nucleotides are TGTGCCAGCAGCGTACAGAGGTGGGGCACAGATACGCAGTATTTT. Variable domain in full (rest from reference TRBV9 and TRBJ2-3): DSGVTQTPKHLITATGQRVTLRCSPRSGDLSVYWYQQSLDQGLQFLIQYYNGEERAKGNILERFSAQQFPDLHSELNLSSLELGDSALYFCASSVQRWGTDTQYFGPGTRLTVL.

This clonotype was seen only a few times. The chain has TRBV5-1 and TRBJ1-6; TRBD1 might be the D (5 bases). The V and J ends lost 1 base and 2 bases respectively, with 7 bases between them. Per the germline V gene, CDR1 is SGHRS and CDR2 is YFSETQ. The CDR3 has 15 residues. This CDR3 reads CASSLQGTYNSPLHF. CDR3 bases: TGCGCCAGCAGCTTGCAGGGCACCTATAATTCACCCCTCCACTTT.